The rows below give T cell receptor beta chains drawn from one sample of a study of PD-1 blockade in mismatch repair-deficient tumors. The method was immunoSEQ multiplex PCR; TCRdb's version includes in-frame clones alone and lacks a portion of them. The sample includes roughly 80,000 clones, approximately 84% seen only once; the top ten take roughly 2.8%. Sequencing was performed on peripheral blood, taken 12 weeks after starting pembrolizumab. These receptors came from an adult with mismatch repair-deficient cancer. Both conserved end residues are part of each CDR3. D genes are given only for firm matches. Expanded clones get a size class; other rows say once, few or many, or leave the size out.

d_call	clone_size	v_call	j_call	cdr3_aa	cdr3_nt
NA	NA	TRBV11-3	TRBJ2-5	CASSPRRSSETQYF	TGTGCCAGCAGCCCCCGCCGTAGCTCTGAGACCCAGTACTTC
TRBD1	NA	TRBV4-1	TRBJ1-3	CASSQSRDRGNTIYF	TGCGCCAGCAGCCAGTCCCGGGACAGAGGAAACACCATATATTTT
TRBD2	few	TRBV5-5	TRBJ2-5	CASSSHRLERGETQYF	TGTGCCAGCAGCTCCCACCGATTAGAGCGGGGGGAGACCCAGTACTTC
NA	NA	TRBV7-9	TRBJ1-2	CASSLDPGSGYTF	TGTGCCAGCAGCTTAGATCCAGGGAGCGGCTACACCTTC
NA	NA	TRBV9	TRBJ2-3	CASSAQGADTQYF	TGTGCCAGCAGCGCACAGGGTGCAGATACGCAGTATTTT
TRBD2	NA	TRBV19	TRBJ2-1	CASSNLAGGNEQFF	TGTGCCAGTAGTAACCTAGCGGGAGGGAATGAGCAGTTCTTC
TRBD2	NA	TRBV7-7	TRBJ2-1	CASSPGLAGGTLFF	TGTGCTAGCAGCCCCGGACTAGCGGGAGGTACTCTGTTCTTC
TRBD2	few	TRBV11-2	TRBJ2-2	CASSPSSGRSTGELFF	TGTGCCAGCAGCCCCTCTAGCGGGAGGAGCACCGGGGAGCTGTTTTTT
NA	NA	TRBV7-3	TRBJ1-1	CASSISQGNTEAFF	TGTGCCAGCAGCATCTCACAGGGGAACACTGAAGCTTTCTTT
TRBD1	NA	TRBV9	TRBJ1-1	CASSGGPTGVGTEAFF	TGTGCCAGCAGCGGGGGGCCTACAGGGGTGGGCACTGAAGCTTTCTTT
TRBD2	NA	TRBV11-3	TRBJ2-7	CASSRTSNYEQYF	TGTGCCAGCAGCCGGACTAGCAACTACGAGCAGTACTTC
TRBD2	NA	TRBV7-8	TRBJ2-3	CASSLASGTDTQYF	TGTGCCAGCAGCTTAGCTAGCGGGACAGATACGCAGTATTTT
NA	NA	TRBV4-3	TRBJ2-7	CASSHGTSSYEQYF	TGCGCCAGCAGCCATGGGACATCCTCCTACGAGCAGTACTTC
NA	NA	TRBV6-1	TRBJ1-4	CASSELWGEKLFF	TGTGCCAGCAGTGAATTATGGGGTGAAAAACTGTTTTTT
TRBD1	NA	TRBV29-1	TRBJ1-1	CSVDAGTVRTFF	TGCAGCGTTGATGCTGGGACAGTGAGAACTTTCTTT
NA	NA	TRBV20-1	TRBJ2-5	CSATLAETQYF	TGCAGTGCTACACTGGCGGAGACCCAGTACTTC
NA	few	TRBV7-8	TRBJ1-3	CASSLGRLSGNTIYF	TGTGCCAGCAGCTTAGGTCGGCTTTCTGGAAACACCATATATTTT
NA	once	TRBV14	TRBJ2-3	CASSQGRGWRPDTQYF	TGTGCCAGCAGCCAAGGGAGGGGTTGGCGGCCAGATACGCAGTATTTT
TRBD1	NA	TRBV18	TRBJ1-2	CASSATGDWTF	TGTGCCAGCTCCGCGACAGGGGATTGGACCTTC
NA	NA	TRBV28	TRBJ2-7	CASSFSPQGRAYEQYF	TGTGCCAGCAGTTTCTCCCCCCAGGGGAGGGCCTACGAGCAGTACTTC
NA	few	TRBV7-7	TRBJ2-2	CASSLVATGELFF	TGTGCTAGCAGCTTGGTGGCGACCGGGGAGCTGTTTTTT
TRBD2	once	TRBV2	TRBJ2-7	CASSESGRAENEQYF	TGTGCCAGCAGTGAAAGCGGGAGGGCCGAGAACGAGCAGTACTTC
NA	NA	TRBV21-1	TRBJ2-5	CASSKGGGRKETQYF	TGTGCCAGCAGCAAAGGTGGCGGGAGGAAAGAGACCCAGTACTTC
TRBD1	once	TRBV11-3	TRBJ2-7	CASSPIGRDRGTSYEQYF	TGTGCCAGCAGCCCTATAGGCCGGGACAGGGGGACATCCTACGAGCAGTACTTC
NA	NA	TRBV9	TRBJ2-7	CASSVAGGSGSYEQYF	TGTGCCAGCAGCGTCGCCGGAGGGTCGGGATCTTACGAGCAGTACTTC
TRBD1	once	TRBV5-4	TRBJ2-7	CASSDRDSYEQYF	TGTGCCAGCAGCGACCGGGACAGTTACGAGCAGTACTTC
NA	NA	TRBV6-6	TRBJ1-2	CASSYSRDDNYGYTF	TGTGCCAGCAGTTACTCGAGGGACGATAACTATGGCTACACCTTC
NA	NA	TRBV7-2	TRBJ2-3	CASSLNYHTDTQYF	TGTGCCAGCAGCTTAAACTACCACACAGATACGCAGTATTTT
TRBD2	NA	TRBV7-7	TRBJ2-5	CASSLAGGNQETQYF	TGTGCTAGCAGCCTAGCGGGAGGGAACCAAGAGACCCAGTACTTC
NA	few	TRBV30	TRBJ1-4	CALQQDSDEKLFF	TGTGCCTTACAACAGGACTCCGATGAAAAACTGTTTTTT
TRBD1	NA	TRBV11-3	TRBJ1-5	CASSPGGVRQPQHF	TGTGCCAGCAGCCCAGGGGGGGTCAGGCAGCCCCAGCATTTT
TRBD2	NA	TRBV19	TRBJ2-1	CASSNVLAGAVTYNEQFF	TGTGCCAGTAGTAATGTTCTAGCGGGAGCGGTAACCTACAATGAGCAGTTCTTC
NA	once	TRBV19	TRBJ1-2	CASSIGYDRPNYGYTF	TGTGCCAGTAGTATAGGCTACGACAGACCTAACTATGGCTACACCTTC
NA	NA	TRBV21-1	TRBJ2-7	CASSPRRRGRVYEQYF	TGTGCCAGCAGCCCGAGAAGGAGGGGGCGAGTCTACGAGCAGTACTTC
NA	NA	TRBV29-1	TRBJ2-5	CSVELETQYF	TGCAGCGTGGAGTTGGAGACCCAGTACTTC
NA	NA	TRBV6-6	TRBJ2-7	CASSLLTGASYEQYF	TGTGCCAGCAGTCTGCTGACAGGAGCTTCCTACGAGCAGTACTTC
NA	once	TRBV28	TRBJ2-5	CASRRTRQETQYF	TGTGCCAGCAGGAGGACACGGCAAGAGACCCAGTACTTC
TRBD2	NA	TRBV2	TRBJ2-1	CASSEARSSGRDEQFF	TGTGCCAGCAGTGAAGCGCGATCAAGCGGGAGGGACGAGCAGTTCTTC
NA	few	TRBV19	TRBJ1-4	CASRGGTPSNEKLFF	TGTGCCAGTAGGGGGGGGACACCGTCTAATGAAAAACTGTTTTTT
NA	NA	TRBV5-6	TRBJ2-5	CASFPLAPGAETQYF	TGTGCCAGCTTCCCCCTCGCCCCAGGAGCTGAGACCCAGTACTTC
NA	NA	TRBV11-2	TRBJ2-7	CASSLVRTRPIYEQYF	TGTGCCAGCAGCTTAGTAAGAACTAGACCGATTTACGAGCAGTACTTC
NA	NA	TRBV9	TRBJ1-2	CASSVVTGYGYTF	TGTGCCAGCAGCGTAGTCACGGGGTATGGCTACACCTTC
NA	NA	TRBV27	TRBJ2-7	CASSRLGEQYF	TGTGCCAGCAGTCGCCTCGGCGAGCAGTACTTC
NA	NA	TRBV5-1	TRBJ2-7	CASSLGSLFGEQYF	TGCGCCAGCAGCTTGGGCTCGCTTTTCGGCGAGCAGTACTTC
TRBD2	NA	TRBV7-8	TRBJ2-2	CASSPLAGETGELFF	TGTGCCAGCAGCCCACTAGCGGGAGAAACCGGGGAGCTGTTTTTT
TRBD1	NA	TRBV19	TRBJ1-4	CASSSAPGQGARTNEKLFF	TGTGCCAGTAGTTCGGCCCCAGGACAGGGGGCTCGGACTAATGAAAAACTGTTTTTT
NA	NA	TRBV6-6	TRBJ1-5	CASSKGTDSNQPQHF	TGTGCCAGCAGTAAAGGGACGGATAGCAATCAGCCCCAGCATTTT
NA	few	TRBV28	TRBJ1-3	CASSGYGNTIYF	TGTGCCAGCAGTGGATATGGAAACACCATATATTTT
NA	NA	TRBV5-4	TRBJ2-1	CASSSGGLSSYNEQFF	TGTGCCAGCAGCTCCGGGGGCTTAAGCTCCTACAATGAGCAGTTCTTC
NA	NA	TRBV6-1	TRBJ1-2	CASSDRGHYGYTF	TGTGCCAGCAGTGACAGGGGACACTATGGCTACACCTTC
NA	NA	TRBV5-1	TRBJ1-1	CASSPDTSPEAFF	TGCGCCAGCAGCCCGGACACCTCCCCTGAAGCTTTCTTT
NA	NA	TRBV12-5	TRBJ1-2	CASGLPTDGRLNYGYTF	TGTGCTAGTGGTTTGCCAACGGACGGCCGGCTTAACTATGGCTACACCTTC
NA	NA	TRBV12-5	TRBJ2-7	CASGPLGGGEQYF	TGTGCTAGTGGTCCCCTCGGTGGAGGCGAGCAGTACTTC
NA	NA	TRBV5-1	TRBJ2-7	CASSLGTGYRYEQYF	TGCGCCAGCAGCTTGGGCACAGGTTATAGGTACGAGCAGTACTTC
NA	NA	TRBV27	TRBJ2-1	CASREPQWGVGNEQFF	TGTGCCAGCAGGGAACCTCAATGGGGGGTTGGCAATGAGCAGTTCTTC
NA	NA	TRBV30	TRBJ1-5	CAWSLEGISPMSQPQHF	TGTGCCTGGAGTCTGGAGGGAATCTCCCCGATGTCTCAGCCCCAGCATTTT
NA	NA	TRBV18	TRBJ1-1	CASSSRGGVTEAFF	TGTGCCAGCTCAAGTCGTGGGGGTGTTACTGAAGCTTTCTTT